This T cell receptor (beta chain) derives from a study of T cell repertoires in cytomegalovirus infection. Study-level background: Public TCR beta signature analysis indicated the presence of both CMV infection and matching HLA type. Study-wide points: The ex vivo response was dominated by HLA-C-restricted CMV-specific TCR beta clonotypes. Cumulative frequency of public TCR beta families picked out carriers of CMV plus the relevant HLA.

The germline V gene has CDR1 LGHDT and CDR2 YNNKEL (reference sequence). This CDR3 has 14 residues. With 1 base removed from V and 3 bases from J, the gap between germline ends came to 8 bases. Via MiXCR, TCRdb re-called the reads, giving one row per CDR3 protein. The sample comprises about 450,000 distinct CDR3 sequences, 31% of which are singletons, and around 13% rests with the top ten. To note about this clonotype: Its target is unknown.

Sequences were obtained from PBMCs. The sequence was collected from a human donor in good health (CMV status not recorded). Some clones in this sample may be carry-over from other donors' samples. This chain joins TRBV3-1 and TRBJ2-3; no definite D call. The CDR3 sequence is CASSQGPRTDTQYF. CDR3 coding DNA: TGTGCCAGCAGCCAAGGTCCTAGGACAGATACGCAGTATTTT.